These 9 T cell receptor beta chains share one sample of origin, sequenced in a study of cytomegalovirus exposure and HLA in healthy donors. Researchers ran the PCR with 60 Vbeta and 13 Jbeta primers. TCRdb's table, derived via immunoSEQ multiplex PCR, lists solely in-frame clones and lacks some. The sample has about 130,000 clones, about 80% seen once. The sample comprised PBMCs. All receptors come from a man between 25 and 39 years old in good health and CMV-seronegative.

The CDR3 region has the DNA TGTGCCAGCTCACCACCGGGGAGGAGTGAAAAACTGTTTTTT. Protein product: CASSPPGRSEKLFF. This sequence joins TRBV18 and TRBJ1-4; the D is unclear. The germline gives CDR1 KGHSH, CDR2 LQKENI. The CDR3 has 14 residues. V shed 0 bases and J shed 7 bases, with 9 bases lying between them. The full variable domain, in which reference TRBV18 and TRBJ1-4 provide the parts outside the CDR3, is NAGVMQNPRHLVRRRGQEARLRCSPMKGHSHVYWYRQLPEEGLKFMVYLQKENIIDESGMPKERFSAEFPKEGPSILRIQQVVRGDSAAYFCASSPPGRSEKLFFGSGTQLSVL.

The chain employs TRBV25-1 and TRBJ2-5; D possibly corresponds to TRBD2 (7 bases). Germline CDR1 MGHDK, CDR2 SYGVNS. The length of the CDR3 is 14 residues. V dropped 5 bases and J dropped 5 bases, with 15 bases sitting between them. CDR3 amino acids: CASSTRGGRETQYF. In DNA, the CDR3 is TGTGCCAGCAGTACAAGGGGGGGGAGGGAGACCCAGTACTTC.

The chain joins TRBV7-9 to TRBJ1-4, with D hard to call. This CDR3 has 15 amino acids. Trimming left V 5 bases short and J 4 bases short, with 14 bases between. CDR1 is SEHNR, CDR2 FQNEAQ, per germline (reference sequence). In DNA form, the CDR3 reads TGTGCCAGCAGCCAAACCCAGGACTATAATGAAAAACTGTTTTTT. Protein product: CASSQTQDYNEKLFF.

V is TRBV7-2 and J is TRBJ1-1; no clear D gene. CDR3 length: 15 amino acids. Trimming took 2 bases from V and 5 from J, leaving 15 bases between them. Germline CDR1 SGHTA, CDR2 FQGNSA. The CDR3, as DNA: TGTGCCAGCAGCTTATACTTACGGAGTGATACTGAAGCTTTCTTT. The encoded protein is CASSLYLRSDTEAFF.

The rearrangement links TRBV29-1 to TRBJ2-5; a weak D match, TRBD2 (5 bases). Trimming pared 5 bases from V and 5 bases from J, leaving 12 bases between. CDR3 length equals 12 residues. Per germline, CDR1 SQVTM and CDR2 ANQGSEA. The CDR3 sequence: CSVFRTSETQYF. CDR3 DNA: TGCAGCGTTTTTAGGACTTCTGAGACCCAGTACTTC.

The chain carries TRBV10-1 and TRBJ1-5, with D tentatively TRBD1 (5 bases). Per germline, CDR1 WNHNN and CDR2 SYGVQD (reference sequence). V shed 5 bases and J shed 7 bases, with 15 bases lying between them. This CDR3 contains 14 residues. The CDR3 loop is CASSRSGNNQPQHF. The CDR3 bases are TGCGCCAGCAGTAGGTCAGGGAATAACCAGCCCCAGCATTTT.

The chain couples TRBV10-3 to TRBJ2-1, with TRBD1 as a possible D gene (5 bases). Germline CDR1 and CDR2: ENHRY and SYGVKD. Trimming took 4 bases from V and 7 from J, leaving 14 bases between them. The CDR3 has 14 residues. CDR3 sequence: CAISGQGILNEQFF. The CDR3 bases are TGTGCCATCAGTGGGCAGGGTATTTTGAATGAGCAGTTCTTC.

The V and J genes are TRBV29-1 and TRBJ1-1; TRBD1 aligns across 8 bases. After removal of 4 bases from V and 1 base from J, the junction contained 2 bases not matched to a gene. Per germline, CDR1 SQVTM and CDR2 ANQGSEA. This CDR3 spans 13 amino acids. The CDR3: CSVVQGGNTEAFF. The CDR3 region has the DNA TGCAGCGTTGTACAGGGGGGGAACACTGAAGCTTTCTTT. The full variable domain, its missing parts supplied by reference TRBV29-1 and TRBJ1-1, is SAVISQKPSRDICQRGTSLTIQCQVDSQVTMMFWYRQQPGQSLTLIATANQGSEATYESGFVIDKFPISRPNLTFSTLTVSNMSPEDSSIYLCSVVQGGNTEAFFGQGTRLTVV.

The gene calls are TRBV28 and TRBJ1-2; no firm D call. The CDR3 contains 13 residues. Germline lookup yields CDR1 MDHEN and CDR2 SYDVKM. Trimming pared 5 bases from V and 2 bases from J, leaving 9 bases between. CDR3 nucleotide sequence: TGTGCCAGCAGTCTGGGCCCGAACTATGGCTACACCTTC. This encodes CASSLGPNYGYTF.